Each of the 28 T cell receptor beta chains below was sequenced from the same sample in a study of PD-1 blockade in mismatch repair-deficient tumors. Measured with immunoSEQ multiplex PCR; TCRdb has only the in-frame clones, and not every one. The repertoire holds 85,000 to 130,000 clones, with 82% as singletons. The sample consisted of peripheral blood, taken 35 to 37 weeks after starting pembrolizumab. The receptors were gathered from an adult with mismatch repair-deficient cancer.

The chain combines TRBV5-1 with TRBJ2-7; D ambiguous. This CDR3 is built from 12 residues. Trimming pared 2 bases from V and 6 bases from J, leaving 9 bases between. The V gene's germline CDR1 is SGHRS and CDR2 YFSETQ. For the CDR3, the DNA is TGCGCCAGCAGCTTAATTCTTACCGAGCAGTACTTC. Translated, it gives CASSLILTEQYF.

V is TRBV30 and J is TRBJ2-3; D ambiguous. V lost 0 bases, J lost 0 bases, and 7 bases lay in between. The CDR3 loop spans 14 amino acids. Germline V gives CDR1 GTSNPN, CDR2 SVGIG (reference sequence). The CDR3 nucleotides read TGTGCCTGGAGTGTACGAACTAGCACAGATACGCAGTATTTT. Amino acids: CAWSVRTSTDTQYF.

The chain couples TRBV6-1 to TRBJ1-5; D not certain. V was trimmed by 6 bases and J by 4 bases, leaving 7 bases between them. Germline V lookup: CDR1 MNHNS, CDR2 SASEGT. CDR3 length: 12 residues. DNA for the CDR3: TGTGCCAGCAGACCTGTTAATCAGCCCCAGCATTTT. Translating gives CASRPVNQPQHF.

The rearrangement uses TRBV5-6 and TRBJ1-1; 8 nucleotides match TRBD1. The J segment lost 3 bases and the V segment lost 4 bases, leaving 8 bases of the junction unmatched. There are 15 residues in the CDR3. The germline CDR1 and CDR2 sequences are SGHDT and YYEEEE. The CDR3 loop is CASSRTGTLYTEAFF. The DNA of the CDR3 is TGTGCCAGCAGCAGGACAGGGACTCTTTACACTGAAGCTTTCTTT.

The gene calls are TRBV6-1 and TRBJ1-1, with D uncertain. The CDR3 has 14 amino acids. The V end was cut by 2 bases, the J end by 1 base, with 8 bases between. Germline loops: CDR1 MNHNS, CDR2 SASEGT. Here the CDR3 reads CASSEIAPNTEAFF. The CDR3 DNA reads TGTGCCAGCAGTGAAATTGCACCGAACACTGAAGCTTTCTTT.

This clone was counted between two and nine times. This chain links TRBV2 with TRBJ2-3; D tentatively fits TRBD1 or TRBD2 (5 bases each). The CDR3 is 14 amino acids. V gave up 8 bases and J gave up 2 bases, with 14 bases separating them. The germline CDR1 and CDR2 sequences are SNHLY and FYNNEI. CDR3 sequence: CASGGVTVTDTQYF. In nucleotides, the CDR3 is TGTGCCAGCGGGGGAGTGACAGTCACAGATACGCAGTATTTT.

In DNA, the CDR3 is TGTGCCAGCAGTCCCCCAGGGGGCGGCTATGGCTACACCTTC. Translation: CASSPPGGGYGYTF. This rearrangement joins TRBV5-8 to TRBJ1-2; 8 bases align to TRBD1. The CDR3 sequence is 14 residues long. The V gene end was trimmed by 5 bases and the J gene end by 4 bases; junction bases not matched to a gene: 7. The germline V gene encodes CDR1 SGHTS and CDR2 YDEGEE.

The rearrangement joins TRBV6-1 to TRBJ2-3; D gene unclear. The germline V gene has CDR1 MNHNS and CDR2 SASEGT. The CDR3 spans 14 residues. V gave up 6 bases and J gave up 4 bases, with 14 bases separating them. This CDR3 is CASRRAGEADTQYF. CDR3 nucleotides: TGTGCCAGCAGACGGGCAGGTGAGGCAGATACGCAGTATTTT.

The chain recombines TRBV19 with TRBJ2-2; weak D call: TRBD2 (6 bases). The CDR3 loop spans 15 amino acids. CDR1 is LNHDA and CDR2 is SQIVND in the germline V gene (reference sequence). Deletions cut 5 bases from V and 3 bases from J, with 13 bases between. The CDR3 sequence: CASSDRDFDTGELFF. The CDR3 DNA is TGTGCCAGTAGTGACCGGGACTTTGACACCGGGGAGCTGTTTTTT.

In its sample, this clone was seen once. The V gene is TRBV9, the J gene TRBJ1-2; D may be TRBD1 (6 bases). The ends were cut back, 4 bases at V and 4 bases at J, with 14 bases in the middle. CDR3 length equals 14 residues. CDR1 and CDR2 from the germline V gene are SGDLS and YYNGEE. The CDR3 loop is CASSPGGAVYGYTF. The CDR3 DNA reads as TGTGCCAGCAGCCCCGGGGGGGCCGTCTATGGCTACACCTTC. Full variable domain (outside the CDR3, taken from reference TRBV9 and TRBJ1-2): DSGVTQTPKHLITATGQRVTLRCSPRSGDLSVYWYQQSLDQGLQFLIQYYNGEERAKGNILERFSAQQFPDLHSELNLSSLELGDSALYFCASSPGGAVYGYTFGSGTRLTVV.

The CDR3 protein is CASSQGQPSTDTQYF. The CDR3, as DNA: TGTGCCAGCAGCCAAGGACAACCTAGCACAGATACGCAGTATTTT. This chain links TRBV4-2 with TRBJ2-3; D remains unclear. The V gene lost 1 base and the J gene lost 0 bases, with 8 bases spanning the gap. The CDR3 length is 15 residues. Germline V gene sequence: CDR1 LGHNA, CDR2 YNFKEQ.

The table lists this clone with a count of one. The same CDR3 is also encoded by other DNA sequences in this sample. V is TRBV7-3 and J is TRBJ1-1; 8 bases are a match to TRBD1. The CDR3 totals 14 residues. Germline V gene data show CDR1 as SGHTA and CDR2 as FQGTGA. J gave up 2 bases and V 2 bases, and 1 base lay outside the gene matches. This CDR3 reads CASSLSGGNTEAFF. CDR3 bases: TGTGCCAGCAGCTTATCAGGGGGCAACACTGAAGCTTTCTTT.

This chain connects TRBV19 to TRBJ1-2, with 7 bases that match TRBD1. Per the germline V gene, CDR1 is LNHDA and CDR2 is SQIVND (reference sequence). The CDR3 is 12 amino acids. Germline trimming cut 5 bases from V and 7 bases from J; bases unmatched to any gene: 4. Here the CDR3 reads CASSHRGAGYTF. Written as DNA, the CDR3 is TGTGCCAGTAGTCACAGGGGTGCTGGCTACACCTTC.

The chain links TRBV6-1 to TRBJ2-3; the match to TRBD1 covers 9 bases. Germline V gives CDR1 MNHNS, CDR2 SASEGT. The CDR3 length is 14 residues. V lost 4 bases to trimming and J lost 2 bases; unmatched junction nucleotides: 1. CDR3 residues: CASSGQGVTDTQYF. CDR3 sequence (DNA): TGTGCCAGCAGTGGACAGGGGGTCACAGATACGCAGTATTTT.

This sequence joins TRBV7-9 and TRBJ2-3, with TRBD2 matching 7 bases. Per germline, CDR1 SEHNR and CDR2 FQNEAQ (reference sequence). Trimming removed 5 bases from V and 1 base from J; junction bases left unmatched: 9. CDR3 size: 16 residues. The CDR3 DNA reads TGTGCCAGCAGCACAGTGCGGGAGTGGGGCACAGATACGCAGTATTTT. This encodes CASSTVREWGTDTQYF.

The rearrangement joins TRBV6-5 to TRBJ2-1, with 12 bases fitting TRBD2. Germline assignment: CDR1 MNHEY and CDR2 SVGAGI. Germline trimming cut 7 bases from V and 7 bases from J; bases unmatched to any gene: 5. The CDR3 totals 14 residues. This CDR3 reads CASTKTSGRNEQFF. CDR3 nucleotides: TGTGCCAGCACTAAGACTAGCGGGAGAAATGAGCAGTTCTTC.

The rearrangement links TRBV27 to TRBJ2-1; 10 nucleotides match TRBD2. The CDR3 length is 15 residues. Trimming took 7 bases from V and 0 from J; bases not matched to a gene: 3. Germline CDR1 is MNHEY and CDR2 is SMNVEV (reference sequence). The chain's CDR3 is CASKLAGSSYNEQFF. The CDR3 bases are TGTGCCAGCAAACTAGCGGGGAGCTCCTACAATGAGCAGTTCTTC.

This clone was seen a handful of times. The gene calls are TRBV6-5 and TRBJ1-1; a weak D match, TRBD1 (5 bases). The CDR3 consists of 14 residues. The germline V gene has CDR1 MNHEY and CDR2 SVGAGI. Trimming stripped 6 bases from V and 3 bases from J, with 14 bases between. The CDR3 region is CASSQTGGDTEAFF. In DNA form, the CDR3 reads TGTGCCAGCAGCCAAACAGGTGGGGACACTGAAGCTTTCTTT.

This chain links TRBV15 with TRBJ2-3; TRBD1 aligns across 9 bases. Germline V gene data show CDR1 as LNHNV and CDR2 as YYDKDF (reference sequence). This CDR3 spans 16 amino acids. With 0 bases clipped from V and 3 bases from J, the junction kept 4 bases outside the gene matches. As DNA, the CDR3 is TGTGCCACCAGCAGAGATCCCGGACAGGGGACAGATACGCAGTATTTT. Its protein is CATSRDPGQGTDTQYF.

The V call is TRBV28, the J call TRBJ2-7; 9 nucleotides line up with TRBD1. The CDR3 has 15 residues. The germline CDR1 and CDR2 sequences are MDHEN and SYDVKM. V trimming: 5 bases; J trimming: 2 bases; junction bases outside the gene matches: 7. The CDR3 DNA follows: TGTGCCAGCAGTCCACCCGGGACAGGGACCTACGAGCAGTACTTC. It is translated as CASSPPGTGTYEQYF.

The J gene is TRBJ1-3, the V gene TRBV30; 7 bases are shared with TRBD1. The CDR3 has 14 residues. In germline, CDR1 is GTSNPN, CDR2 SVGIG (reference sequence). J gave up 9 bases and V 0 bases, and 8 bases lay outside the gene matches. The CDR3 sequence: CAWSVKEAGGTIYF. In nucleotides, the CDR3 is TGTGCCTGGAGTGTAAAGGAGGCAGGGGGCACCATATATTTT.

The V gene is TRBV6-5, the J gene TRBJ1-5; D is undetermined. This CDR3 has 16 residues. Germline CDR1 MNHEY, CDR2 SVGAGI. V lost 0 bases, J lost 5 bases, and 14 bases lay in between. The CDR3 protein is CASSYSSGFLDQPQHF. The CDR3 bases are TGTGCCAGCAGTTACTCGAGTGGTTTCTTAGATCAGCCCCAGCATTTT.

This clone was counted a few times. The chain carries TRBV14 and TRBJ2-1; D possibly corresponds to TRBD2 (6 bases). The CDR3 loop spans 12 amino acids. Trimming took 4 bases from V and 8 from J, leaving 9 bases between them. Germline CDR1 is SGHDN and CDR2 is FVKESK. Here the CDR3 reads CASSRRGDEQFF. As DNA, the CDR3 is TGTGCCAGCAGCCGGAGGGGAGATGAGCAGTTCTTC.

V is TRBV29-1 and J is TRBJ2-5; D not certain. The length of the CDR3 is 15 residues. Deletions cut 0 bases from V and 2 bases from J, with 13 bases between. Germline CDR1 is SQVTM and CDR2 is ANQGSEA. The CDR3 coding sequence is TGCAGCGTTGAAGATATTAAGGGAAAACAAGAGACCCAGTACTTC. The encoded protein is CSVEDIKGKQETQYF. The full variable domain, completed using reference TRBV29-1 and TRBJ2-5, is SAVISQKPSRDICQRGTSLTIQCQVDSQVTMMFWYRQQPGQSLTLIATANQGSEATYESGFVIDKFPISRPNLTFSTLTVSNMSPEDSSIYLCSVEDIKGKQETQYFGPGTRLLVL.

The rearrangement links TRBV14 to TRBJ2-6; perhaps TRBD1 as D (6 bases). Trimming stripped 5 bases from V and 2 bases from J, with 19 bases between. CDR1 is SGHDN and CDR2 is FVKESK in the germline V gene. The CDR3 sequence is 18 residues long. The DNA of the CDR3 is TGTGCCAGCAGCTCGCGACAGGCCCAACGGGCTGGGGCCAACGTCCTGACTTTC. Its protein product is CASSSRQAQRAGANVLTF. Filled out from reference TRBV14 and TRBJ2-6, the complete variable domain reads EAGVTQFPSHSVIEKGQTVTLRCDPISGHDNLYWYRRVMGKEIKFLLHFVKESKQDESGMPNNRFLAERTGGTYSTLKVQPAELEDSGVYFCASSSRQAQRAGANVLTFGAGSRLTVL.

The rearrangement joins TRBV25-1 to TRBJ2-1, with D possibly being TRBD1 or TRBD2 (5 bases each). The V end lost 5 bases, the J end lost 0 bases, and 20 bases lay between the germline ends. Germline CDR1 reads MGHDK; CDR2 reads SYGVNS. The CDR3 has 18 residues. Here the CDR3 reads CASSPRTPGASSYNEQFF. The CDR3 bases are TGTGCCAGCAGTCCTCGGACGCCCGGGGCCAGCTCCTACAATGAGCAGTTCTTC.

V and J are TRBV4-1 and TRBJ1-4; D is uncertain. Germline CDR1 reads MGHRA; CDR2 reads YSYEKL. The CDR3 runs 13 residues. V lost 3 bases and J 8 bases, leaving 10 bases between the germline ends. The CDR3 DNA sequence: TGCGCCAGCAGCCAGGCTATGGGGGAAAAACTGTTTTTT. Its protein is CASSQAMGEKLFF.

This clone was seen a few times. This sequence joins TRBV2 and TRBJ2-2; 8 bases line up with TRBD2. Germline lookup yields CDR1 SNHLY and CDR2 FYNNEI. J lost 5 bases, V lost 7 bases, and 6 bases had no gene match. The CDR3 extends over 14 amino acids. CDR3 in amino acids: CASIQRGGTGELFF. The CDR3 DNA reads as TGTGCCAGCATCCAACGGGGGGGAACCGGGGAGCTGTTTTTT. Complete variable domain (other parts from reference TRBV2 and TRBJ2-2): EPEVTQTPSHQVTQMGQEVILRCVPISNHLYFYWYRQILGQKVEFLVSFYNNEISEKSEIFDDQFSVERPDGSNFTLKIRSTKLEDSAMYFCASIQRGGTGELFFGEGSRLTVL.